Sequencing of this T cell receptor beta chain was carried out in a study of HIV-infected patients and healthy controls. V lost 4 bases, J lost 0 bases, and 7 bases lay in between. From germline, CDR1 is MGHDK and CDR2 SYGVNS. This CDR3 comprises 13 residues. TCRdb called the 5' RACE reads again in MiXCR, with one record for every CDR3 protein. This table has about 64,000 distinct CDR3 sequences, roughly a fifth appearing once. The chain links TRBV25-1 to TRBJ2-7; D call uncertain. Source material: CD4+ T cells from blood. The TCR was taken from a human donor in good health. The CDR3 loop is CASSGRSSYEQYF. CDR3 DNA sequence: TGTGCCAGCAGTGGACGGAGCTCCTACGAGCAGTACTTC.